This TCR beta chain came from a study of cytotoxic CD8 clonotypes in ibrutinib-treated CLL. Across the study: The group held 11 relapsed/refractory and about 15 treatment-naive patients, with 17 to 18 IGHV unmutated. Sequencing produced an average of approximately 230,000 productive templates and tens of thousands of productive rearrangements per sample.

Clones were read by immunoSEQ multiplex PCR, and TCRdb kept only the in-frame ones, dropping some. The sample comprises about 97,000 clones, approximately 71% of which are singletons, and 20% to 25% rests with the top ten. Trimming took 5 bases from V and 2 from J, leaving 8 bases between them. The germline gives CDR1 SGDLS, CDR2 YYNGEE. The length of the CDR3 is 13 residues. Broader study findings: Samples were collected at differing times from sustained-remission and progressing patients. Circulating CD8+ T-cell counts were tracked by baseline clonality, which exceeded that of age-matched healthy donors.

Turning to this clone: Antigen: not known.

The sample in question was PBMCs, obtained after 24 months of ibrutinib treatment. The V gene is TRBV9, the J gene TRBJ1-3; unclear D gene. The receptor was derived from a human donor with chronic lymphocytic leukemia. CDR3 protein: CASRERAGNTIYF. The CDR3 bases are TGTGCCAGCAGGGAGAGGGCTGGAAACACCATATATTTT. The full variable domain, in which reference TRBV9 and TRBJ1-3 provide the parts outside the CDR3, is DSGVTQTPKHLITATGQRVTLRCSPRSGDLSVYWYQQSLDQGLQFLIQYYNGEERAKGNILERFSAQQFPDLHSELNLSSLELGDSALYFCASRERAGNTIYFGEGSWLTVV.